This T cell receptor (beta chain) is from a study of blood T cell repertoires in COVID-19. Looking at the study overall: Acute and convalescent COVID-19 samples came from the United States, Italy and Spain.

This CDR3 is built from 15 residues. V gave up 4 bases and J gave up 8 bases, with 20 bases separating them. Germline lookup yields CDR1 SGHTA and CDR2 FQGNSA. The authors' processing: Using reference gene primer amplification, nucleated cell counts were estimated. This table comes from immunoSEQ multiplex PCR, and its TCRdb copy is limited to in-frame clones, with some not included. That table gives V, J and clone size, and the DNA gave D and trimming. The top ten hold roughly 19% of the sample, which has some 180,000 clones, around four fifths seen once. The chain employs TRBV7-2 and TRBJ1-2; the D gene is possibly TRBD1 (6 bases). This TCR was recovered from a woman aged 70-85 years who had recovered from COVID-19. The sample consisted of peripheral blood. The CDR3 region is CASSWASNRERGYTF. The CDR3 nucleotides read TGTGCCAGCAGCTGGGCTTCGAACAGGGAGAGGGGCTACACCTTC.